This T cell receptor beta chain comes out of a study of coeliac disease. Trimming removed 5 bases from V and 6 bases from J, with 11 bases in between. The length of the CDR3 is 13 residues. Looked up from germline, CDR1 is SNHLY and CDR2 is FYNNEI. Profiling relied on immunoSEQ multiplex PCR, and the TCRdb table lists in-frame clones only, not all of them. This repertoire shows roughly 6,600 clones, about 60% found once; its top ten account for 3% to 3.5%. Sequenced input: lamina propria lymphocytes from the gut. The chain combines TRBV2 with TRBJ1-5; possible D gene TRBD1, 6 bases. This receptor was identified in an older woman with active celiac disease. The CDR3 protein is CASSTGRGQPQHF. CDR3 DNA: TGTGCCAGCAGTACAGGCAGGGGTCAGCCCCAGCATTTT.